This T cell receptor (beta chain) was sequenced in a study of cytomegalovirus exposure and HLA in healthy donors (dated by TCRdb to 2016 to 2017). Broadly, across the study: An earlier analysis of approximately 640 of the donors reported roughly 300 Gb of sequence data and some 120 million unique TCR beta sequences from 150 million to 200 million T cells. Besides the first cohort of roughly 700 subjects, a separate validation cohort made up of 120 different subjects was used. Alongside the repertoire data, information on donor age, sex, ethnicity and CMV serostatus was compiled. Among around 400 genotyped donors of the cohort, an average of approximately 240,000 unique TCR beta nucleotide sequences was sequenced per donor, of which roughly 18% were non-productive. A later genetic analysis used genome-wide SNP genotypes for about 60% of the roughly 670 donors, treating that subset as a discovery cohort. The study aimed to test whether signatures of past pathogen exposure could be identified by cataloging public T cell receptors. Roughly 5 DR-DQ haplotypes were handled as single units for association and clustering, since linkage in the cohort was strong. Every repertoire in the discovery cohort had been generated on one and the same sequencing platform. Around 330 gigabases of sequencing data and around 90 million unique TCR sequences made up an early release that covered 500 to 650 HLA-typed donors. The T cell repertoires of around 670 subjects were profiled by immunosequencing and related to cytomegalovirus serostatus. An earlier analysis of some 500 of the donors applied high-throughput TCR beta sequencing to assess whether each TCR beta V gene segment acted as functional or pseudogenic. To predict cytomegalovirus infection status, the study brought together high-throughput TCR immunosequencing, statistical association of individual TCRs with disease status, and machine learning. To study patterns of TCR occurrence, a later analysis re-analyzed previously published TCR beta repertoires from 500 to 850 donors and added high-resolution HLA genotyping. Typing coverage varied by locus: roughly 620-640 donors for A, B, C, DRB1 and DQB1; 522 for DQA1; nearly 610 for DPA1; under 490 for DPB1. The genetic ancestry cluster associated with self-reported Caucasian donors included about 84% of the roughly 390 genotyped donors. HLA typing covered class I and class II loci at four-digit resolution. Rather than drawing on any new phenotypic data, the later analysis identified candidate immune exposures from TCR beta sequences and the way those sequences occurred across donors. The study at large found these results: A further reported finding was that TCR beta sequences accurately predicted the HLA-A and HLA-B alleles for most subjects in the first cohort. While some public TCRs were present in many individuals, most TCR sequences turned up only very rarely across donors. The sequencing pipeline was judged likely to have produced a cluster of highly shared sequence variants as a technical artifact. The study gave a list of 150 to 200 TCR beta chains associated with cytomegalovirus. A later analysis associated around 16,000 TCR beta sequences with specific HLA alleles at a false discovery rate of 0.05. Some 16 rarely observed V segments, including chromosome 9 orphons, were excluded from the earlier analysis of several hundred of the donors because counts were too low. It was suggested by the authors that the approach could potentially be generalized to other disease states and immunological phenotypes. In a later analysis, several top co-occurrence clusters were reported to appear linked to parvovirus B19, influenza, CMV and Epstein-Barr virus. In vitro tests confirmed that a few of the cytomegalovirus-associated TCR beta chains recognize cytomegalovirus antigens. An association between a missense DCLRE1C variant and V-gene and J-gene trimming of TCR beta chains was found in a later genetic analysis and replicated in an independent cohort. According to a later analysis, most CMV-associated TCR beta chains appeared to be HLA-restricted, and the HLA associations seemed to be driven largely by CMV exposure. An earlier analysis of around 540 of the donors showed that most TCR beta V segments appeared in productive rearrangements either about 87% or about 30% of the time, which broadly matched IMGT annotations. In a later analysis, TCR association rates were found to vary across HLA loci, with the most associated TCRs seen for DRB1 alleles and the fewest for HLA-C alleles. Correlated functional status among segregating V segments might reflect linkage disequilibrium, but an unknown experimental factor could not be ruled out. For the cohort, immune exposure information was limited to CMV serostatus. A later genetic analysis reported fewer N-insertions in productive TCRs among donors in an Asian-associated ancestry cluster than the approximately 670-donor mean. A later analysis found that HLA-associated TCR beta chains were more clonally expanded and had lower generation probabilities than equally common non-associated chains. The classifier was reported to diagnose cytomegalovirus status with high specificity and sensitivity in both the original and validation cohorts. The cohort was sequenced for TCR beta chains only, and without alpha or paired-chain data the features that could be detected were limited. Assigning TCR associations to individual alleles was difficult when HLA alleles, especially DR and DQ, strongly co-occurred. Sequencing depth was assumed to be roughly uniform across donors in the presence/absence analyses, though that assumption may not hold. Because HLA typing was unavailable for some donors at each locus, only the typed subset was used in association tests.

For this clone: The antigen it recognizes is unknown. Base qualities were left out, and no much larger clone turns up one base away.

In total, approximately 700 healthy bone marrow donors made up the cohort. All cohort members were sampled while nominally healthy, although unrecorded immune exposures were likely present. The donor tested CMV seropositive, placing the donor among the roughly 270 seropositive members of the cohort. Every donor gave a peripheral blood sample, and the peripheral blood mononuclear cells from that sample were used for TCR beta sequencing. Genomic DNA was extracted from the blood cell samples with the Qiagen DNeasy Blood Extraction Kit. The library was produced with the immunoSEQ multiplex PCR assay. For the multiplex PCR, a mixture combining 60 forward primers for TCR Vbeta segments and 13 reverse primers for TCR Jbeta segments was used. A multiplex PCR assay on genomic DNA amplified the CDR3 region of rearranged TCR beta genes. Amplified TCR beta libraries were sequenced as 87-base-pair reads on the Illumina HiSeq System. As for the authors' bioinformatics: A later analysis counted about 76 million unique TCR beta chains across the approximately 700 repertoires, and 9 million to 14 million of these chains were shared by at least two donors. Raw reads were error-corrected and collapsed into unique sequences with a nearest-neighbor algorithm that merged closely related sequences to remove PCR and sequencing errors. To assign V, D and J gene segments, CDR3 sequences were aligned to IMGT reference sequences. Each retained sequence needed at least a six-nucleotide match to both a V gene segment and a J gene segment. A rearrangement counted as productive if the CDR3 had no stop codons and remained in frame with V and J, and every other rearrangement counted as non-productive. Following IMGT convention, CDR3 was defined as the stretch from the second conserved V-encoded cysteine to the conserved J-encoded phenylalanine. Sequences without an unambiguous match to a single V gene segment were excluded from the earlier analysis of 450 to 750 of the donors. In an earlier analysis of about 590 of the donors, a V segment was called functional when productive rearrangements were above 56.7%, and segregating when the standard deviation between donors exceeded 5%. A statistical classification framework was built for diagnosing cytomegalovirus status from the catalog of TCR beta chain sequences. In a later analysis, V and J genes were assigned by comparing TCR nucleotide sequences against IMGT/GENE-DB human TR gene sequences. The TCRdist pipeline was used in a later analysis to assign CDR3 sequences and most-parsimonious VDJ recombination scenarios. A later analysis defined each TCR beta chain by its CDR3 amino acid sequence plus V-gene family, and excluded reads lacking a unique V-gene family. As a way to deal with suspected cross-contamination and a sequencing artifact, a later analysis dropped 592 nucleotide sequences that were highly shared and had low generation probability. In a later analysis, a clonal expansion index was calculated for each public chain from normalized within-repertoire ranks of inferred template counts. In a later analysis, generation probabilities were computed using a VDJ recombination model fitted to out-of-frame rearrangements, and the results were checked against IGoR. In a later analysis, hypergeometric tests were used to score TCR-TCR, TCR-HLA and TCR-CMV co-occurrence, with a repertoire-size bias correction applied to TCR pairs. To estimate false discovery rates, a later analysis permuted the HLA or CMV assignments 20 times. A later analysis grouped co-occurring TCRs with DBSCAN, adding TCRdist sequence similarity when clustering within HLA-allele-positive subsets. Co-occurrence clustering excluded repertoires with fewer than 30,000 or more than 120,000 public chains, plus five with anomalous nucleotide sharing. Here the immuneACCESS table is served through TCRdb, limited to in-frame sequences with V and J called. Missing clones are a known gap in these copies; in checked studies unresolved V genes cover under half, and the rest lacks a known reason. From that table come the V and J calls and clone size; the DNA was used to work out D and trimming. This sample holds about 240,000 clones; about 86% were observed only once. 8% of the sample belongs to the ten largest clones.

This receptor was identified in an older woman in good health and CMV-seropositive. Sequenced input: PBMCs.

CDR3 region: CASTPGGYYGYTF. The nucleotide sequence is TGTGCCAGTACCCCGGGTGGTTACTATGGCTACACCTTC. The chain employs TRBV19 and TRBJ1-2, with no D gene named confidently. Measured from the cysteine to the phenylalanine, the CDR3 is 13 residues long. The kept DNA is CDR3 alone, 39 bases in frame from the first base. CDR1 and CDR2 are read off the germline V gene (reference sequence) as LNHDA and SQIVND. Between the V and J ends, shortened by 7 bases and 3 bases respectively, the junction contains 12 bases. Beyond the CDR3, the reference TRBV19 and TRBJ1-2 genes provide the residues; the full variable domain reads: DGGITQSPKYLFRKEGQNVTLSCEQNLNHDAMYWYRQDPGQGLRLIYYSQIVNDFQKGDIAEGYSVSREKKESFPLTVTSAQKNPTAFYLCASTPGGYYGYTFGSGTRLTVV.